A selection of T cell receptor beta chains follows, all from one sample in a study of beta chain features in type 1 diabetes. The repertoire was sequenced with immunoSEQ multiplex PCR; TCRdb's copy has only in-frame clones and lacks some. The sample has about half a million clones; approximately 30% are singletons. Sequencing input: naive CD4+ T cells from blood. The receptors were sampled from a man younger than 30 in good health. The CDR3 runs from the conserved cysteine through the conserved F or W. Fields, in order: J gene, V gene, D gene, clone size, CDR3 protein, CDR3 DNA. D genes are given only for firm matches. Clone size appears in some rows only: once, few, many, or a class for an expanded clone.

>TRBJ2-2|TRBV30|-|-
CAWSASVLRTGELFF
TGTGCCTGGAGCGCTAGCGTATTGCGCACCGGGGAGCTGTTTTTT
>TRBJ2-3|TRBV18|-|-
CASSPIGRADTQYF
TGTGCCAGCTCTCCAATAGGCCGGGCAGATACGCAGTATTTT
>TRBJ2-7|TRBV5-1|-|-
CASSLYPSEQYF
TGCGCCAGCAGCTTGTATCCTTCCGAGCAGTACTTC
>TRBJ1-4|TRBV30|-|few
CAWSSRLRGQRATNEKLFF
TGTGCCTGGAGTTCCCGATTGAGAGGACAGCGCGCAACTAATGAAAAACTGTTTTTT
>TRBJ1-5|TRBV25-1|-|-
CASSDSDSLSNQPQHF
TGTGCCAGCAGTGATTCAGACAGTTTGAGCAATCAGCCCCAGCATTTT
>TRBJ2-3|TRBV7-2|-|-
CASSLASGDTQYF
TGTGCCAGCAGCTTAGCGTCGGGAGATACGCAGTATTTT
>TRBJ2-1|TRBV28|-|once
CASKIGTPYNEQFF
TGTGCCAGCAAGATCGGGACACCTTACAATGAGCAGTTCTTC
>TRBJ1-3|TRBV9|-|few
CASSVTGGTGNTIYF
TGTGCCAGCAGCGTCACAGGAGGGACTGGAAACACCATATATTTT
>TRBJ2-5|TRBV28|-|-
CAVEGGGETQYF
TGTGCCGTGGAGGGAGGGGGAGAGACCCAGTACTTC
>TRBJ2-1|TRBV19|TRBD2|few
CASARGRGSGRVNEQFF
TGTGCCAGTGCTAGGGGGCGCGGGAGCGGGAGGGTGAATGAGCAGTTCTTC
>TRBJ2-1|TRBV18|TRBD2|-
CASSPRAGENEQFF
TGTGCCAGCTCACCACGTGCGGGAGAAAATGAGCAGTTCTTC
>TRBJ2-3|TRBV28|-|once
CASSFPSGSHTQYF
TGTGCCAGCAGTTTCCCGAGTGGTTCCCATACGCAGTATTTT
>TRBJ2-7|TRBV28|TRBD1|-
CASSLARLRDRVEQYF
TGTGCCAGCAGTTTGGCTAGGCTCCGGGACAGGGTTGAGCAGTACTTC
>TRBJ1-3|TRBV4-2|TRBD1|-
CASSQGPDRETGNTIYF
TGTGCCAGCAGCCAAGGGCCGGACAGGGAAACTGGAAACACCATATATTTT
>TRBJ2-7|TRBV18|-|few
CASSPSSYEQYF
TGTGCCAGCTCACCGAGCTCCTACGAGCAGTACTTC
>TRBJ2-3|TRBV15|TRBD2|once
CATSSPSGGDTQYF
TGTGCCACCAGTTCACCTAGCGGAGGAGATACGCAGTATTTT
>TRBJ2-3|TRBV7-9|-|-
CASSLSDGGGADTQYF
TGTGCCAGCAGCCTCAGTGATGGGGGTGGAGCAGATACGCAGTATTTT
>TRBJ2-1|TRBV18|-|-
CASSPVPDNEQFF
TGTGCCAGCTCACCGGTCCCGGACAATGAGCAGTTCTTC
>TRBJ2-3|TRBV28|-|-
CASSHPTTDTQYF
TGTGCCAGCAGCCATCCGACCACAGATACGCAGTATTTT
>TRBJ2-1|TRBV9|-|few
CASSVGAYNEQFF
TGTGCCAGCAGCGTAGGTGCTTACAATGAGCAGTTCTTC
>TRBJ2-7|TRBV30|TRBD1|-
CAWGAGTGPYEQYF
TGTGCCTGGGGGGCCGGGACAGGCCCCTACGAGCAGTACTTC
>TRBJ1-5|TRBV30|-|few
CAWSVPAPVHQPQHF
TGTGCCTGGAGTGTACCGGCCCCGGTGCATCAGCCCCAGCATTTT
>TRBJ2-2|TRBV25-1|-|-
CASSEYGRQTGELFF
TGTGCCAGCAGTGAATATGGGAGACAGACCGGGGAGCTGTTTTTT
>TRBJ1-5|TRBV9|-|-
CASSVDAGTYSNQPQHF
TGTGCCAGCAGCGTAGATGCAGGGACTTATAGCAATCAGCCCCAGCATTTT
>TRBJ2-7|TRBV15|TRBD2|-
CATSQVSGRTYEQYF
TGTGCCACCAGCCAGGTTAGCGGGAGGACCTACGAGCAGTACTTC
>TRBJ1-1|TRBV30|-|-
CAWSVRTGARSFF
TGTGCCTGGAGTGTAAGGACGGGGGCGCGGTCTTTCTTT
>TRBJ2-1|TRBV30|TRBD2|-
CAWSVGLAGVDEQFF
TGTGCCTGGAGTGTTGGGCTAGCGGGAGTCGATGAGCAGTTCTTC
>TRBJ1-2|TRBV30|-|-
CAWSRQYYGYTF
TGTGCCTGGAGTCGACAGTACTATGGCTACACCTTC
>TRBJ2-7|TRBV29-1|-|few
CSVGQDGLYEQYF
TGCAGCGTTGGGCAGGATGGACTTTACGAGCAGTACTTC
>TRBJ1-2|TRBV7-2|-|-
CASSLVRGQNYGYTF
TGTGCCAGCAGCTTAGTCAGGGGTCAGAACTATGGCTACACCTTC
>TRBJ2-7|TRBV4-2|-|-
CASSQGRKDRHEQYF
TGTGCCAGCAGCCAAGGAAGGAAGGACCGCCACGAGCAGTACTTC
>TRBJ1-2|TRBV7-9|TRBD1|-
CASSSSDRVPYGYTF
TGTGCCAGCAGCTCCTCCGACAGGGTGCCCTATGGCTACACCTTC
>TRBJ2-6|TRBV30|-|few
CAKSPGTFSGANVLTF
TGTGCCAAAAGTCCCGGGACATTCTCTGGGGCCAACGTCCTGACTTTC